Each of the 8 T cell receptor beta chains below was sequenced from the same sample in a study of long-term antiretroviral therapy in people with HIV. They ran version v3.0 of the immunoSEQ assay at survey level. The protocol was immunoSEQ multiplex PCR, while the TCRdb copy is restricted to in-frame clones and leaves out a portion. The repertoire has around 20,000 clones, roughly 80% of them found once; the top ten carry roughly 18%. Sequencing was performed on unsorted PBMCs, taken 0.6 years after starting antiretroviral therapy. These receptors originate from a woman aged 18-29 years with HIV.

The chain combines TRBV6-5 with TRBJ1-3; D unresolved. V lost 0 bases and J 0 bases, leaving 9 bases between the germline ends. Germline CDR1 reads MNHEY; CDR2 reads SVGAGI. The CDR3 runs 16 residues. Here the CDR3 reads CASSYSSPSSGNTIYF. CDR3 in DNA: TGTGCCAGCAGTTACTCGAGTCCTAGCTCTGGAAACACCATATATTTT.

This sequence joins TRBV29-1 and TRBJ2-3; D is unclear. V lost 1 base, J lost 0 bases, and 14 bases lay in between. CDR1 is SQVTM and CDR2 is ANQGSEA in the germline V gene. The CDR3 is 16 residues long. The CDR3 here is CSVEVWGNSSTDTQYF. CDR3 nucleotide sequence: TGCAGCGTTGAAGTATGGGGAAATTCTAGCACAGATACGCAGTATTTT.

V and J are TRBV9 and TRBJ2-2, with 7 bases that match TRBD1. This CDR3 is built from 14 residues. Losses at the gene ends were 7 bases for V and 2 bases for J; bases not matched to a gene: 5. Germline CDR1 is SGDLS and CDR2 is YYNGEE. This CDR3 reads CASSGQDNTGELFF. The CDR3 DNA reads TGTGCCAGCTCCGGACAGGATAACACCGGGGAGCTGTTTTTT.

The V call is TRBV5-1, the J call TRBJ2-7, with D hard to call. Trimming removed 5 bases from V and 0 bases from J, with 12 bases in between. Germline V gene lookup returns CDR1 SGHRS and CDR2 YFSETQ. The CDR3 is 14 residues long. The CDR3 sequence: CASRSAVSSYEQYF. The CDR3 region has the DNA TGCGCCAGCAGAAGTGCGGTTAGCTCCTACGAGCAGTACTTC.

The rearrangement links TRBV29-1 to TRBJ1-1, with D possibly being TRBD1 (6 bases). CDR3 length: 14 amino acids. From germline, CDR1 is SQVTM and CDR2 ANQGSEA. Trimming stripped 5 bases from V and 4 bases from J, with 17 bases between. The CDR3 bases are TGCAGCGTTCAAGGGGGGGCTGGGGCCACTGAAGCTTTCTTT. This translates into CSVQGGAGATEAFF.

The CDR3 protein is CASSPTSNYGYTF. DNA for the CDR3: TGTGCCAGCAGCCCGACTTCTAACTATGGCTACACCTTC. The V call is TRBV7-3, the J call TRBJ1-2; D is unresolved. V lost 5 bases and J lost 0, with 7 bases in between. The CDR3 spans 13 residues. CDR1 SGHTA and CDR2 FQGTGA come from the germline V gene.

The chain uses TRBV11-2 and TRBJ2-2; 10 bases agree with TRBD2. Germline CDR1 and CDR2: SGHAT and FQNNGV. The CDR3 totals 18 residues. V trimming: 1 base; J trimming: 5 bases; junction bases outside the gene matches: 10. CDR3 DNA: TGTGCCAGCAGCTTAGGGGGCGGACTAGCGGTATCTACCGGGGAGCTGTTTTTT. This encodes CASSLGGGLAVSTGELFF.

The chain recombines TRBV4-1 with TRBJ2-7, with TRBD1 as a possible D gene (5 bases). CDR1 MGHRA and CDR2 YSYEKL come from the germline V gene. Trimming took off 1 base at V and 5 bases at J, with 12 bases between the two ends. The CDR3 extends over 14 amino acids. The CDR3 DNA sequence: TGCGCCAGCAGCCAAGGGCAGGGTATCGACGAGCAGTACTTC. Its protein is CASSQGQGIDEQYF.